These T cell receptor beta chains were read from a single sample in a study of T cell changes during pregnancy in multiple sclerosis. The assay was immunoSEQ multiplex PCR, and TCRdb's table has in-frame clones only and misses some. In the table there are around 63,000 clones, almost 95% of which are singletons. Sample: CD8+ T cells from peripheral blood mononuclear cells, taken in the third trimester of pregnancy. These receptors all stem from a female donor in good health, enrolled as a control in a pregnancy study. Both conserved end residues are trimmed from each CDR3. Each record gives: CDR3 protein, V gene.

cdr3_aa: SVERPSSYEQY
v_call: TRBV29-1

cdr3_aa: ASSRAGLGGDTQY
v_call: TRBV7-9

cdr3_aa: ASSQDGGALRNTEAF
v_call: TRBV4-1

cdr3_aa: SVEGRGPGQGALEQY
v_call: TRBV29-1

cdr3_aa: ASSQATGIGQPQH
v_call: TRBV4-3

cdr3_aa: ASTLSTVYGYT
v_call: TRBV6-1

cdr3_aa: ASSVASGGALEQF
v_call: TRBV9

cdr3_aa: ASSVLFAGENTEAF
v_call: TRBV9

cdr3_aa: ASSYRDRGGYGYT
v_call: TRBV5-6

cdr3_aa: ATQRGGVTNQPQH
v_call: TRBV19

cdr3_aa: ASSFSSGGADYEQY
v_call: TRBV7-9

cdr3_aa: ASSVDPSGGNYGYT
v_call: TRBV9

cdr3_aa: SWRRQGSYEQY
v_call: TRBV29-1

cdr3_aa: ASSLRDSSIYEQY
v_call: TRBV11-2

cdr3_aa: ASSLDAEVYGYT
v_call: TRBV7-2

cdr3_aa: ASSLINTDTQY
v_call: TRBV7-3

cdr3_aa: ASSLSRGAEAF
v_call: TRBV5-6

cdr3_aa: ASSQATGGATEAF
v_call: TRBV4-3

cdr3_aa: ASSLRRGGATEAF
v_call: TRBV7-9

cdr3_aa: ASSLLIGQYNEQF
v_call: TRBV4-1

cdr3_aa: ASSYVLVVDASVLF
v_call: TRBV6-6

cdr3_aa: ASSTGLNTDTQY
v_call: TRBV13

cdr3_aa: ATWDSSTNGYT
v_call: TRBV10-3

cdr3_aa: ASSPDLGSGQGNQETQY
v_call: TRBV18

cdr3_aa: ASSGTGTGFYGYT
v_call: TRBV13

cdr3_aa: ASREERTSGGYSNTGELF
v_call: TRBV9

cdr3_aa: ATSGGTDAGFETQY
v_call: TRBV15

cdr3_aa: ASSQDVRSGVTEQY
v_call: TRBV4-3

cdr3_aa: ASSSLYSAESSYNSPLH
v_call: TRBV4-3

cdr3_aa: ASSEMTGPSSYEQY
v_call: TRBV5-6

cdr3_aa: ASSQDGGGPTNEKLF
v_call: TRBV4-3

cdr3_aa: ASSFGTGIRDSNQPQH
v_call: TRBV5-8

cdr3_aa: ASSLQVNTEAF
v_call: TRBV7-3

cdr3_aa: AISDNSREAYNEQF
v_call: TRBV10-3

cdr3_aa: ASSVTGDSSYEQY
v_call: TRBV6-1

cdr3_aa: ASSPIGTISYEQY
v_call: TRBV13

cdr3_aa: ASSPAGSYNEQF
v_call: TRBV6-4

cdr3_aa: ASERVGTEAF
v_call: TRBV30

cdr3_aa: ASRKRDRGSTNEKLF
v_call: TRBV19

cdr3_aa: ASSLILADRPYGYT
v_call: TRBV7-2

cdr3_aa: ASSSHIFDRDGNEKLF
v_call: TRBV7-8

cdr3_aa: AWSVQGGETQY
v_call: TRBV30

cdr3_aa: ASSLGDSRTDTQY
v_call: TRBV5-6

cdr3_aa: ASSQHYYQETQY
v_call: TRBV5-1

cdr3_aa: SVEGARNRGNTEAF
v_call: TRBV29-1

cdr3_aa: ASSEPQLDYGYT
v_call: TRBV25-1

cdr3_aa: ASSQHRDTSQETQY
v_call: TRBV4-2

cdr3_aa: ASSLDLGVEQY
v_call: TRBV5-8

cdr3_aa: ASSLSAGWRGYT
v_call: TRBV7-9

cdr3_aa: SVEDGREGGYGYT
v_call: TRBV29-1